This T cell receptor (beta chain) emerged from a study of OX40 agonist ivuxolimab in advanced cancers. In the study overall: As their treatment, patients were administered ivuxolimab, an agonistic anti-OX40 (CD134) antibody.

Germline trimming cut 6 bases from V and 7 bases from J; bases unmatched to any gene: 14. This CDR3 is 16 amino acids long. Germline V gives CDR1 SGHAT, CDR2 FQNNGV. Measured with immunoSEQ multiplex PCR; TCRdb has only the in-frame clones, and not every one. Among tens of thousands of clones listed, more than 90% were seen once. The chain links TRBV11-2 to TRBJ2-3; 9 bases fit TRBD2. The sample in question was CD4+ or CD8+ T cells sorted from blood, obtained in a trial of the OX40 agonist ivuxolimab. This receptor was taken from an adult with an advanced solid tumor such as melanoma, head and neck, liver or kidney cancer. CDR3 nucleotides: TGTGCCAGCAGAGAAGAAGCGGGGGGACAAGGACATACGCAGTATTTT. It yields the protein CASREEAGGQGHTQYF.